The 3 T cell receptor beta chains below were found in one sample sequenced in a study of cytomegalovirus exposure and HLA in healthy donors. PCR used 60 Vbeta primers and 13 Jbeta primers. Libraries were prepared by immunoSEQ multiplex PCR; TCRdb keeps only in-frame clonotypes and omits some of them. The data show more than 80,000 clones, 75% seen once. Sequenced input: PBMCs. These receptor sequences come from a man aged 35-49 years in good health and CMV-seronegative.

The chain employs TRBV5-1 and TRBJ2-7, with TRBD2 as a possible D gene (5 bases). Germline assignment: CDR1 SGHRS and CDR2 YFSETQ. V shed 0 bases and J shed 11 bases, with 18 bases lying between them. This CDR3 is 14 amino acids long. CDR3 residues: CASSLEFPQAGKYF. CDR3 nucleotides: TGCGCCAGCAGCTTGGAGTTTCCGCAGGCCGGGAAGTACTTC. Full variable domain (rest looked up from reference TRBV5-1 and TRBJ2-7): KAGVTQTPRYLIKTRGQQVTLSCSPISGHRSVSWYQQTPGQGLQFLFEYFSETQRNKGNFPGRFSGRQFSNSRSEMNVSTLELGDSALYLCASSLEFPQAGKYFGPGTRLTVT.

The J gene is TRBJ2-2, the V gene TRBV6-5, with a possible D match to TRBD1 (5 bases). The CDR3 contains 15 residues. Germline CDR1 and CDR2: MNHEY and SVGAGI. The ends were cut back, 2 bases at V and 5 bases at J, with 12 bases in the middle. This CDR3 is CASSYNPGRTGELFF. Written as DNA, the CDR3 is TGTGCCAGCAGTTACAATCCAGGGCGGACCGGGGAGCTGTTTTTT.

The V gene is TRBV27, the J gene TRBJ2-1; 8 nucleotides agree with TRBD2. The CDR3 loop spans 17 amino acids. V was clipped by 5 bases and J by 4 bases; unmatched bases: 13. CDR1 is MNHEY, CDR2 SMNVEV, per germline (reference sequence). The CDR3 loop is CASSPRAGAVWYNEQFF. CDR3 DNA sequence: TGTGCCAGCAGTCCCCGAGCGGGGGCCGTTTGGTACAATGAGCAGTTCTTC.